This T cell receptor (beta chain) is drawn from a study of blood T cell repertoires in COVID-19. Study information: T cells, B-cell-depleted T cells, or PBMCs provided the cDNA or gDNA that served as material.

Participants had their cohort set by participant-reported clinical history. Cohort 3 donors counted as recovered after two negative PCRs, clearance, or resolved symptoms. In the source study's methods: Estimates of nucleated cell counts were drawn from the amplification of reference gene primers. Repertoires were generated with immunoSEQ multiplex PCR, while TCRdb's copy carries only in-frame clones and drops some. V, J and clone size derive from that table, while D and trimming were established from the DNA sequence. The data show over 200,000 clones, with around four fifths seen just once and about a tenth held by the top ten. CDR1 and CDR2 (germline): SEHNR, FQNEAQ (reference sequence). Trimming left V 7 bases short and J 1 base short, with 15 bases between. This CDR3 is 15 amino acids long.

The chain joins TRBV7-9 to TRBJ2-3, with a tentative D call TRBD1 (5 bases). The material sequenced was PBMCs or T cells enriched from blood (not recorded which). The sequence derives from a man aged 40-49 years who had recovered from COVID-19. In DNA, the CDR3 is TGTGCCAGCAAACAACCAACAGGACGCACAGATACGCAGTATTTT. Encoded protein: CASKQPTGRTDTQYF.